Each of the 22 T cell receptor beta chains below was sequenced from the same sample in a study of T cells expressing NK-cell markers. TCRdb re-called the 5' RACE reads, yielding one record per CDR3 amino acid sequence without DNA. This repertoire comprises a few hundred thousand distinct CDR3 sequences; its ten largest clones make up 4% to 6.5%. The sequenced sample consisted of blood T cells: a sorted CD56 or NKG2C T cell subset, CD4+ or CD8+ T cells, or bulk PBMC T cells (not recorded which). The receptors shown here come from a man aged 18-75 years in good health.

The V gene is TRBV20-1, the J gene TRBJ1-1. CDR1 and CDR2 from the germline V gene are DFQATT and SNEGSKA (reference sequence). The CDR3 is 12 amino acids. The chain's CDR3 is CSALARGLVAFF.

The chain joins TRBV5-5 to TRBJ1-1; TCRdb lists TRBD1, though no DNA is available to test this call. The CDR3 contains 16 residues. Germline CDR1 reads SGHKS; CDR2 reads YYEKEE (reference sequence). This CDR3 is CASSSTGMGGNTEAFF.

The chain recombines TRBV5-4 with TRBJ2-7; TCRdb gives TRBD1 as the D gene, but with no DNA this cannot be confirmed. The V gene's germline CDR1 is SGHNT and CDR2 YYREEE (reference sequence). The CDR3 sequence is 12 residues long. The CDR3 sequence: CASSFGHYEQYF.

J is TRBJ2-3 and V is TRBV12-3 or TRBV12-4; TCRdb indicates TRBD2, and absent DNA this call remains unverified. The CDR3 is made up of 13 amino acids. The CDR3: CASSSLAEGTQYF.

The gene calls are TRBV11-1 and TRBJ2-2; the TCRdb call, TRBD2, lacks DNA for checking. The CDR3 loop spans 18 amino acids. From germline, CDR1 is SGHAT and CDR2 FQDESV (reference sequence). CDR3 protein: CASSLDKWGGPSAGELFF. Looking up the rest from reference TRBV11-1 and TRBJ2-2 gives the full variable domain: EAEVAQSPRYKITEKSQAVAFWCDPISGHATLYWYRQILGQGPELLVQFQDESVVDDSQLPKDRFSAERLKGVDSTLKIQPAELGDSAMYLCASSLDKWGGPSAGELFFGEGSRLTVL.

V is TRBV6-1 and J is TRBJ2-7; TCRdb's assignment of TRBD2 cannot be checked, as there is no DNA. Germline values: CDR1 MNHNS, CDR2 SASEGT. The CDR3 totals 15 residues. The CDR3 protein is CASSELRGPSYEQYF.

CDR3: CASSLISHPNQPQHF. The chain carries TRBV12-3 or TRBV12-4 and TRBJ1-5. CDR3 length: 15 residues.

This sequence joins TRBV4-1 and TRBJ2-3. The germline gives CDR1 MGHRA, CDR2 YSYEKL. The CDR3 contains 14 residues. CDR3 loop: CASSQEWSTDTQYF.

The chain joins TRBV2 to TRBJ1-1; TCRdb proposes TRBD1, but this gene call is untestable without DNA. From germline, CDR1 is SNHLY and CDR2 FYNNEI. This CDR3 spans 15 amino acids. The CDR3 spells CASSARGALKSEAFF.

V gene TRBV6-5 combines with J gene TRBJ1-2; the D gene TCRdb calls, TRBD1, cannot be checked with no DNA. Germline V gene sequence: CDR1 MNHEY, CDR2 SVGAGI. The CDR3 has 13 residues. The CDR3: CASSYRGVYGYTF.

This chain uses TRBV29-1 with TRBJ2-2. Germline V gives CDR1 SQVTM, CDR2 ANQGSEA. This CDR3 comprises 13 residues. The CDR3 region is CSSVKLNTGELFF.

This chain uses TRBV24-1 with TRBJ2-7; absent DNA, TCRdb's TRBD2 call cannot be checked. The CDR3 runs 15 residues. Germline loops: CDR1 KGHDR, CDR2 SFDVKD. This CDR3 reads CATSVTSGDSYEQYF.

The chain joins TRBV24-1 to TRBJ2-1. Looked up from germline, CDR1 is KGHDR and CDR2 is SFDVKD. CDR3 length equals 14 residues. CDR3: CATSDSRKHNEQFF.

This clonotype ranks as medium-sized in terms of frequency. This chain joins TRBV7-9 and TRBJ2-6. From germline, CDR1 is SEHNR and CDR2 FQNEAQ (reference sequence). The CDR3 extends over 13 amino acids. The CDR3 sequence is CASTNSGANVLTF.

This chain joins TRBV29-1 and TRBJ2-5; TCRdb returns TRBD2, unconfirmable since there is no DNA. This CDR3 has 13 residues. CDR1 and CDR2 (germline): SQVTM, ANQGSEA. The CDR3 loop is CSVENRLAVRQYF.

The V and J genes are TRBV5-1 and TRBJ2-1; with no DNA, the TCRdb D assignment of TRBD2 cannot be verified. The CDR3 loop spans 17 amino acids. CDR1 is SGHRS and CDR2 is YFSETQ in the germline V gene. CDR3 residues: CASSGILAKRGYNEQFF. The full variable domain, in which reference TRBV5-1 and TRBJ2-1 provide the parts outside the CDR3, is KAGVTQTPRYLIKTRGQQVTLSCSPISGHRSVSWYQQTPGQGLQFLFEYFSETQRNKGNFPGRFSGRQFSNSRSEMNVSTLELGDSALYLCASSGILAKRGYNEQFFGPGTRLTVL.

CDR3 loop: CASSPLGLGALTDTQYF. The J gene is TRBJ2-3, the V gene TRBV7-9; TCRdb picks TRBD2, but there is no DNA to check that call. Germline lookup yields CDR1 SEHNR and CDR2 FQNEAQ (reference sequence). The CDR3 has 17 residues.

V and J are TRBV5-5 and TRBJ1-1. There are 14 residues in the CDR3. The germline V gene encodes CDR1 SGHKS and CDR2 YYEKEE (reference sequence). Here the CDR3 reads CASTFSGLHTEAFF.

The chain couples TRBV5-1 to TRBJ2-7; the TCRdb call, TRBD1, lacks DNA for checking. Germline-derived CDR1 and CDR2 are SGHRS and YFSETQ. The CDR3 consists of 14 residues. This CDR3 reads CASSFGTHNYEQYF.

The chain joins TRBV12-3 or TRBV12-4 to TRBJ2-1; checking the TCRdb D call of TRBD2 is not possible without DNA. The CDR3 contains 14 residues. The CDR3 protein is CASIQEDNYNEQFF.

The V and J genes are TRBV5-1 and TRBJ1-6. The CDR3 is made up of 15 amino acids. Germline V lookup: CDR1 SGHRS, CDR2 YFSETQ. CDR3 region: CASSSGFGEGSPLHF.

The chain carries TRBV19 and TRBJ2-2; TCRdb calls TRBD1, which cannot be checked without DNA. Germline V CDR1 and CDR2: LNHDA, SQIVND (reference sequence). The CDR3 runs to 18 residues. The CDR3 loop reads CASSMNWQGTGDAGELFF.